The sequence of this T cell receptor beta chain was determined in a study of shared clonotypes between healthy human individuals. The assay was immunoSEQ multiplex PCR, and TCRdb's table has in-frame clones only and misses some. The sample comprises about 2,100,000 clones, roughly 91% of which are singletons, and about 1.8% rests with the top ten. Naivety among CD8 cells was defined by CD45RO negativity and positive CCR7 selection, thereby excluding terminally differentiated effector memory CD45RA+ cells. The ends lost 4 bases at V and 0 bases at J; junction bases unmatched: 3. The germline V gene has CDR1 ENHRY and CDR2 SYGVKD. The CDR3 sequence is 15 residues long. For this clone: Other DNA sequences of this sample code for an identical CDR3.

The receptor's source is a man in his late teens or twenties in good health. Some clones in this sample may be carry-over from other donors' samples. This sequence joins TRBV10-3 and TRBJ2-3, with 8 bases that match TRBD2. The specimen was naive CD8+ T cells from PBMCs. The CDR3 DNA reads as TGTGCCATCAGTGCTAGCGGGTCGAGCACAGATACGCAGTATTTT. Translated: CAISASGSSTDTQYF.